This T cell receptor beta chain derives from a study of control samples from healthy donors and cancer patients. Method: immunoSEQ multiplex PCR; TCRdb's copy keeps in-frame clones and lacks some. The data hold 77,000 or so clones, with 90% to 95% observed a single time. With 0 bases removed from V and 8 bases from J, the gap between germline ends came to 8 bases. Germline V CDR1 and CDR2: SGDLS, YYNGEE. This CDR3 has 13 amino acids. Source material: blood. V usage is TRBV9 and J usage is TRBJ2-2; D possibly corresponds to TRBD1 (5 bases). The clonotype originates from a man aged 25 to 45 in good health. CDR3 nucleotide sequence: TGTGCCAGCAGCGTAGGCAGGGCGGGGGAGCTGTTTTTT. This translates into CASSVGRAGELFF.